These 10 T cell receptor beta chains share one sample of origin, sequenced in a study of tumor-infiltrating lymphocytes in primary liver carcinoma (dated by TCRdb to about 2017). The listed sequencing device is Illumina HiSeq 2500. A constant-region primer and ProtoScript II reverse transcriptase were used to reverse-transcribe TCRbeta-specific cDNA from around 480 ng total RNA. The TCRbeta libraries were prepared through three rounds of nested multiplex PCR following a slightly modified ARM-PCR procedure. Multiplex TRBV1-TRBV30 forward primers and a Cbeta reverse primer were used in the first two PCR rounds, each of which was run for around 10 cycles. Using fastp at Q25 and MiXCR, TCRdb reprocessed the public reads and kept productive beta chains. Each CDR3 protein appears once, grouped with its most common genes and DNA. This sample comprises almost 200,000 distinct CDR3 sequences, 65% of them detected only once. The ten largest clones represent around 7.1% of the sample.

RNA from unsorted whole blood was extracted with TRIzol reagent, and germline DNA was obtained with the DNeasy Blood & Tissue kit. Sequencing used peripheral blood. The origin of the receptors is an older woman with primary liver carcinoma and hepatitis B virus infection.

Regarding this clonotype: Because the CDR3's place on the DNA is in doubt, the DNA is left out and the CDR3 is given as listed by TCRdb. CDR3 region: CSVGLGTSKYF. The V gene is TRBV29-1, the J gene TRBJ2-3; the table assigns TRBD2, which was not confirmed against the DNA. Inclusive of both ends, the CDR3 amounts to 11 amino acids. The germline gives CDR1 SQVTM, CDR2 ANQGSEA.

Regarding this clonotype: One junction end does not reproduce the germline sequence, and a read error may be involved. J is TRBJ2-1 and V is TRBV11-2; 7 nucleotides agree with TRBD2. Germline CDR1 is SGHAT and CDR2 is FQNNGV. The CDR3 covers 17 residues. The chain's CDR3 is CASSLAVASGGGYEQSF. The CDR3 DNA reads TGTGCCAGCAGCTTAGCTGTAGCCTCGGGAGGCGGGTATGAGCAGTCCTTC.

The CDR3 reads CASSLVAGGRDEQFF. The CDR3 DNA reads TGTGCCAGCAGCTTAGTTGCGGGCGGGCGGGATGAGCAGTTCTTC. V usage is TRBV11-2 and J usage is TRBJ2-1, with D possibly being TRBD2 (5 bases). The CDR3 sequence is 15 residues long. CDR1 is SGHAT and CDR2 is FQNNGV in the germline V gene. V gave up 1 base and J gave up 8 bases, with 15 bases separating them. Supplemented by reference TRBV11-2 and TRBJ2-1, the full variable domain reads EAGVAQSPRYKIIEKRQSVAFWCNPISGHATLYWYQQILGQGPKLLIQFQNNGVVDDSQLPKDRFSAERLKGVDSTLKIQPAKLEDSAVYLCASSLVAGGRDEQFFGPGTRLTVL.

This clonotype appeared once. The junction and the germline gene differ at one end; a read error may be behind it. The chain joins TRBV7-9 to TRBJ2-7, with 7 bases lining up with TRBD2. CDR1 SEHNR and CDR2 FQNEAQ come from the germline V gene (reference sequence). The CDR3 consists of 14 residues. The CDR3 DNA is TGTGCCAGTAGCTCCCGGACTAGACCCTACGAGCAGTGCTTC. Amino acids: CASSSRTRPYEQCF.

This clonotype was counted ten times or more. CDR3 nucleotides: TGTGCCAGCAGCTTGAATAGCGCCGGGGAGCTGTTTTTT. Translation gives CASSLNSAGELFF. The gene calls are TRBV11-3 and TRBJ2-2, with TRBD2 as a possible D gene (5 bases). The CDR3 is made up of 13 amino acids. CDR1 and CDR2 (germline): SGHNT, YENEEA. Trimming took off 3 bases at V and 6 bases at J, with 8 bases between the two ends.

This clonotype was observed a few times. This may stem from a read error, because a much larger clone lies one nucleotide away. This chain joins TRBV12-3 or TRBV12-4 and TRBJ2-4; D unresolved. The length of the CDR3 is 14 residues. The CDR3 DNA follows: TGTGCCAGCTCTATTACAATAGCCAAAAGCATTCAGTACTTC. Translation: CASSITIAKSIQYF.

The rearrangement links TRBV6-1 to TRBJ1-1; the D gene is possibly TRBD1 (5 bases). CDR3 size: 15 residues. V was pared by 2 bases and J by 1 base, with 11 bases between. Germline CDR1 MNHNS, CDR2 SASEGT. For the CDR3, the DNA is TGTGCCAGCAGTGAAAGCAGGAGGGGGAACACTGAAGCTTTCTTT. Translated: CASSESRRGNTEAFF.

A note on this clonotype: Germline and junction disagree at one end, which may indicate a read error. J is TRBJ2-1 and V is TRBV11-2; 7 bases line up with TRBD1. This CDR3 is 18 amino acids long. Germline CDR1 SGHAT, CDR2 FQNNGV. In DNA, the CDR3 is TGTGCCAGCAGCTTTGGGGCAGGGGGTTCCGGCTCCTACCATGAGCAGTTCTTC. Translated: CASSFGAGGSGSYHEQFF.

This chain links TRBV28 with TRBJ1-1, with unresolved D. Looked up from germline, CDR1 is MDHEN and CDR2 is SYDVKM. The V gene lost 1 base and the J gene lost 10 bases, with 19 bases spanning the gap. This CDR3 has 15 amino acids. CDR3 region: CASSLSGVNRIGAFF. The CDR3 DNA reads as TGTGCCAGCAGTTTATCCGGCGTCAATCGAATCGGAGCTTTCTTT.

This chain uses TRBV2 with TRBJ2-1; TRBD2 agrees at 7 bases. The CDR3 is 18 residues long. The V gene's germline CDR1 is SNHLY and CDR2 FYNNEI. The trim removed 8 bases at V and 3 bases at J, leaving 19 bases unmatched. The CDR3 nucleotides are TGTGCCAGCCAGGCTAGACGGGCGGGAGTAGTGGACTACAATGAGCAGTTCTTC. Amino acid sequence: CASQARRAGVVDYNEQFF.